These 8 T cell receptor beta chains were sequenced from one sample in a study of shared clonotypes between healthy human individuals. The table came from immunoSEQ multiplex PCR; TCRdb's copy has only in-frame clones and leaves some out. The sample holds over a million clones, 75% to 80% seen once. The sequencing sample was made of memory CD4+ T cells from PBMCs. The subset: CD45RA-negative fraction. The receptors were sampled from a man between 18 and 35 years old in good health. Some clones in this sample may be carry-over from other donors' samples.

CDR3 nucleotides: TGTGCCAGCAGGAGGGCCGGTAGGGAGACCCAGTACTTC. Translation gives CASRRAGRETQYF. The V and J genes are TRBV28 and TRBJ2-5, with D maybe TRBD2 (5 bases). The CDR3 sequence is 13 residues long. Trimming removed 6 bases from V and 5 bases from J, with 13 bases in between. Germline CDR1 is MDHEN and CDR2 is SYDVKM.

The V call is TRBV2, the J call TRBJ2-6; 13 bases agree with TRBD2. The CDR3 is 20 amino acids. The ends lost 8 bases at V and 2 bases at J; junction bases unmatched: 15. Germline CDR1 reads SNHLY; CDR2 reads FYNNEI. Written as DNA, the CDR3 is TGTGCCAGCGGGCCGGGACTAGCGGGGTGGTTGGGGACTGGGGCCAACGTCCTGACTTTC. The encoded protein is CASGPGLAGWLGTGANVLTF. The full variable domain, with the rest looked up from reference TRBV2 and TRBJ2-6, is EPEVTQTPSHQVTQMGQEVILRCVPISNHLYFYWYRQILGQKVEFLVSFYNNEISEKSEIFDDQFSVERPDGSNFTLKIRSTKLEDSAMYFCASGPGLAGWLGTGANVLTFGAGSRLTVL.

This rearrangement joins TRBV4-1 to TRBJ2-3; 9 nucleotides align to TRBD1. Germline CDR1 is MGHRA and CDR2 is YSYEKL. J was trimmed by 6 bases and V by 4 bases; bases with no gene match: 8. This CDR3 is built from 15 residues. In DNA, the CDR3 is TGCGCCAGCAGCCTTGGGGACAGGGTAGGTGATACGCAGTATTTT. Protein sequence: CASSLGDRVGDTQYF.

This clone was seen a few times. The chain employs TRBV7-8 and TRBJ2-1; D uncertain. Looked up from germline, CDR1 is SGHVS and CDR2 is FQNEAQ. The V end lost 0 bases, the J end lost 10 bases, and 13 bases lay between the germline ends. CDR3 length: 14 amino acids. The CDR3 spells CASSLALPFSEQFF. CDR3 bases: TGTGCCAGCAGCTTAGCGTTACCGTTTAGCGAGCAGTTCTTC. Combining the CDR3 with reference TRBV7-8 and TRBJ2-1 gives the whole variable domain GAGVSQSPRYKVAKRGQDVALRCDPISGHVSLFWYQQALGQGPEFLTYFQNEAQLDKSGLPSDRFFAERPEGSVSTLKIQRTQQEDSAVYLCASSLALPFSEQFFGPGTRLTVL.

The chain employs TRBV19 and TRBJ1-1; TRBD1 might be the D (5 bases). CDR1 and CDR2 (germline): LNHDA, SQIVND (reference sequence). Trimming removed 6 bases at V and 6 bases at J, with 29 bases between. The length of the CDR3 is 18 residues. CDR3 nucleotide sequence: TGTGCCAGTAGGCAATCAGACACGGCAGGTTATCGGGGGGCTGAAGCTTTCTTT. Its translation is CASRQSDTAGYRGAEAFF.

The chain links TRBV21-1 to TRBJ2-7; the table's D call of TRBD1 was not tested on the DNA. TRBV21-1 is a recognized pseudogene. This CDR3 has 11 residues. CDR3 sequence: CASSNTYEQYF. CDR3 in DNA: TGTGCCAGCAGCAACACCTACGAGCAGTACTTC.

This clone was picked up a small number of times. The rearrangement uses TRBV2 and TRBJ2-2, with no clear D. This CDR3 comprises 13 residues. Trimming removed 6 bases at V and 8 bases at J, with 13 bases between. CDR1 SNHLY and CDR2 FYNNEI come from the germline V gene. The DNA of the CDR3 is TGTGCCAGCAGCTACACTACCCTGGGGGAGCTGTTTTTT. It codes for CASSYTTLGELFF.

The genes are TRBV7-2 and TRBJ2-2; TRBD1 might be the D (6 bases). CDR1 and CDR2 (germline): SGHTA, FQGNSA. The ends were cut back, 2 bases at V and 4 bases at J, with 14 bases in the middle. The CDR3 length is 16 residues. The CDR3, as DNA: TGTGCCAGCAGCTTACGCCAGGGGATCGTCACCGGGGAGCTGTTTTTT. Encoded protein: CASSLRQGIVTGELFF.